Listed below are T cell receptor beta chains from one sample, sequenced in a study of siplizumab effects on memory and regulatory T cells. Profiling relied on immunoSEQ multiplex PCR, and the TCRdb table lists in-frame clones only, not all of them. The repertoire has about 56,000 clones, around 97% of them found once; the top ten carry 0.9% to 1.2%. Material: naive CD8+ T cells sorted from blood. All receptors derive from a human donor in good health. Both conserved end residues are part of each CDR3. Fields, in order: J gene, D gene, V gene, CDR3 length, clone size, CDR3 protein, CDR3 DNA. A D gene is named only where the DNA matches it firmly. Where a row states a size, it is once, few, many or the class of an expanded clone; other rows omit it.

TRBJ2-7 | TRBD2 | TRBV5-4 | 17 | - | CASSLELKLAGVDEQYF | TGTGCCAGCAGCTTGGAACTGAAACTAGCGGGGGTTGACGAGCAGTACTTC
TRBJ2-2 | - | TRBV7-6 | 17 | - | CASSLGALDGNTGELFF | TGTGCCAGCAGCTTAGGGGCGTTAGATGGGAACACCGGGGAGCTGTTTTTT
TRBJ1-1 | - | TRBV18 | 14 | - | CASSPIRSKTEAFF | TGTGCCAGCTCACCAATCAGGTCCAAAACTGAAGCTTTCTTT
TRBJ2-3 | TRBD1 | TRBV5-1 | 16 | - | CASSLGTGIFTDTQYF | TGCGCCAGCAGCTTAGGGACAGGGATATTCACAGATACGCAGTATTTT
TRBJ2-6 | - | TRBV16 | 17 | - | CASRRGLSGTGANVLTF | TGTGCCAGCAGACGTGGTCTTTCGGGGACTGGGGCCAACGTCCTGACTTTC
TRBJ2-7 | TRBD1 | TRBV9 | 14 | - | CASSAGTGLDEQYF | TGTGCCAGCAGCGCCGGGACAGGGTTAGACGAGCAGTACTTC
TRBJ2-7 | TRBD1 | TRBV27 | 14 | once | CASSSPGQTYEQYF | TGTGCCAGCAGTTCCCCGGGACAGACCTACGAGCAGTACTTC
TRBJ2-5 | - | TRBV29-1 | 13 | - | CSVEFGGQETQYF | TGCAGCGTTGAATTCGGCGGCCAAGAGACCCAGTACTTC
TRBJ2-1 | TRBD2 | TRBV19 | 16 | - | CASTEAGGSSYNEQFF | TGTGCCAGTACAGAGGCGGGAGGGAGCTCCTACAATGAGCAGTTCTTC
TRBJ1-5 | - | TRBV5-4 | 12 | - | CASSLDNQPQHF | TGTGCCAGCAGCTTGGACAATCAGCCCCAGCATTTT
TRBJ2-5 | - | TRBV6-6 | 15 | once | CASSYTLAPQETQYF | TGTGCCAGCAGTTACACCCTAGCGCCACAAGAGACCCAGTACTTC
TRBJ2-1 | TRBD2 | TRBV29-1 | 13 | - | CSLGLAGGDEQFF | TGCAGCCTGGGACTAGCGGGAGGGGATGAGCAGTTCTTC
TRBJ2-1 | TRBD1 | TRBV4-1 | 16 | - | CASSQDVGTAYNEQFF | TGCGCCAGCAGCCAAGATGTTGGGACAGCCTACAATGAGCAGTTCTTC
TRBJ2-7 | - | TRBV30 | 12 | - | CAWSSLRYEQYF | TGTGCCTGGAGTTCTCTTAGGTACGAGCAGTACTTC
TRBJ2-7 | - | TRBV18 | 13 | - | CASSPFNSYEQYF | TGTGCCAGCTCACCTTTCAACTCCTACGAGCAGTACTTC
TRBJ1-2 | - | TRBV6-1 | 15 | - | CASSSRQVLVYGYTF | TGTGCCAGCAGTTCCAGACAGGTGTTGGTCTATGGCTACACCTTC
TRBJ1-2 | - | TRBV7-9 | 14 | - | CASSLNAETYGYTF | TGTGCCAGCAGCTTAAACGCAGAGACCTATGGCTACACCTTC
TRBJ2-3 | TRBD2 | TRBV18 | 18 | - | CASSPGAGRTSVTDTQYF | TGTGCCAGCTCACCGGGGGCAGGAAGGACTAGCGTCACAGATACGCAGTATTTT
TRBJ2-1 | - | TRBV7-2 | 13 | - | CASSTGRGYEQFF | TGTGCCAGCAGCACCGGACGAGGCTATGAGCAGTTCTTC
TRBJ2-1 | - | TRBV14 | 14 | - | CASSHLGTGLEQFF | TGTGCCAGCAGCCACCTAGGGACCGGTCTCGAGCAGTTCTTC
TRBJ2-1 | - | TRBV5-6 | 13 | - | CASSDVDEREQFF | TGTGCCAGCAGCGACGTGGACGAACGAGAGCAGTTCTTC
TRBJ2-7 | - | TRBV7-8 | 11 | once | CASSPSWEQYF | TGTGCCAGCAGCCCTTCTTGGGAGCAGTACTTC
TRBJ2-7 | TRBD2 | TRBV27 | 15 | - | CASKNSGRQHYEQYF | TGTGCCAGCAAGAATAGCGGGAGGCAACACTACGAGCAGTACTTC